The entry below gives a single T cell receptor (beta chain) sequence along with its context. Its antigen is unidentified. Repertoires were generated with immunoSEQ multiplex PCR, while TCRdb's copy carries only in-frame clones and drops some. The table includes 85,000 to 120,000 clones, about 95% detected once. This record belongs to a study of T cells in pancreatic ductal adenocarcinoma. Study conclusions and caveats: This surgical cohort overrepresents the minority presenting with early-stage disease. No significant tumor-blood clonality difference; means were about 0.11 and 0.072. Compared with tumor, blood showed more total productive templates and about 8-fold more clonotypes.

CDR3 length: 15 amino acids. V lost 4 bases and J lost 4, with 13 bases in between. Germline V gives CDR1 SNHLY, CDR2 FYNNEI. Surgery without prior neoadjuvant therapy was the treatment of the selected pancreatic ductal adenocarcinoma patients. The sequenced sample consisted of PBMCs. This receptor was obtained from a human donor with pancreatic ductal adenocarcinoma. The rearrangement links TRBV2 to TRBJ2-2; tentatively, D is TRBD2 (7 bases). The CDR3 DNA reads TGTGCCAGCAGTGGAGGGGGGAGGGCCACCGGGGAGCTGTTTTTT. Encoded protein: CASSGGGRATGELFF.